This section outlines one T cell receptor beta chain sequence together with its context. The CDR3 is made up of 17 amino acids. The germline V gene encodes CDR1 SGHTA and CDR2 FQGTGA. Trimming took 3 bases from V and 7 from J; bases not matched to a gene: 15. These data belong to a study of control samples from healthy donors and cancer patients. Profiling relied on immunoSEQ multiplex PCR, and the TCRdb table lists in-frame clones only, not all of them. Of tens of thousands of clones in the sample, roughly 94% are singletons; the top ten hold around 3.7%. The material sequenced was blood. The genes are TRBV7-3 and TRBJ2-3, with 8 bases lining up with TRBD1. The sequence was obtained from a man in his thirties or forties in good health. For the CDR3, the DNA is TGTGCCAGCAGCTTCGCAACAGGGATACAGGGGGGATATACGCAGTATTTT. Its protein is CASSFATGIQGGYTQYF.